The 23 T cell receptor beta chains below were found in one sample sequenced in a study of T cell changes during pregnancy in multiple sclerosis. TCRdb keeps only in-frame clones here, not all; method: immunoSEQ multiplex PCR. Of roughly 41,000 clones listed, 80% to 90% were seen once; the top ten hold approximately 0.61%. The material sequenced was CD4+ T cells from peripheral blood mononuclear cells, taken in the first trimester of pregnancy. All receptors derive from a female donor with multiple sclerosis, enrolled in a pregnancy study.

The CDR3 sequence: CASSKTISGQGAEYNEQFF. Here the CDR3 DNA reads TGCGCCAGCAGCAAGACCATTAGTGGACAGGGGGCGGAATACAATGAGCAGTTCTTC. The chain links TRBV5-1 to TRBJ2-1; 11 bases align to TRBD1. V trimming: 4 bases; J trimming: 4 bases; junction bases outside the gene matches: 16. The germline V gene encodes CDR1 SGHRS and CDR2 YFSETQ. The CDR3 extends over 19 amino acids.

This clone has a single count. V is TRBV5-4 and J is TRBJ2-1; TRBD2 agrees at 9 bases. The J segment lost 4 bases and the V segment lost 4 bases, leaving 6 bases of the junction unmatched. This CDR3 spans 15 amino acids. Germline CDR1 is SGHNT and CDR2 is YYREEE (reference sequence). The chain's CDR3 is CASSPGTSTYNEQFF. DNA for the CDR3: TGTGCCAGCAGCCCCGGGACTAGCACGTACAATGAGCAGTTCTTC.

This sequence joins TRBV5-4 and TRBJ2-5, with TRBD2 matching 8 bases. Germline lookup yields CDR1 SGHNT and CDR2 YYREEE (reference sequence). This CDR3 has 14 amino acids. V trimming: 4 bases; J trimming: 5 bases; junction bases outside the gene matches: 7. The CDR3 bases are TGTGCCAGCAGCAAACTAGCGGATCGTGAGACCCAGTACTTC. It encodes CASSKLADRETQYF. The entire variable domain, with the rest obtained from reference TRBV5-4 and TRBJ2-5, is as follows: ETGVTQSPTHLIKTRGQQVTLRCSSQSGHNTVSWYQQALGQGPQFIFQYYREEENGRGNFPPRFSGLQFPNYSSELNVNALELDDSALYLCASSKLADRETQYFGPGTRLLVL.

The chain is built from TRBV19 and TRBJ2-6; TRBD1 is a possible D gene (5 bases). This CDR3 region has 17 residues. CDR1 LNHDA and CDR2 SQIVND come from the germline V gene (reference sequence). Trimming shortened V by 3 bases and J by 2 bases, and 14 bases separated the two germline ends. CDR3: CASSIYQGTTGANVLTF. In nucleotides, the CDR3 is TGTGCCAGTAGTATTTATCAGGGTACTACTGGGGCCAACGTCCTGACTTTC.

This chain joins TRBV2 and TRBJ1-5, with no clear D. CDR1 and CDR2 from the germline V gene are SNHLY and FYNNEI. This CDR3 has 17 amino acids. V was trimmed by 0 bases and J by 3 bases, leaving 15 bases between them. This CDR3 reads CASSEALRGGYNQPQHF. The CDR3 bases are TGTGCCAGCAGTGAAGCGCTTCGGGGAGGGTACAATCAGCCCCAGCATTTT. The full variable domain, with the rest looked up from reference TRBV2 and TRBJ1-5, is EPEVTQTPSHQVTQMGQEVILRCVPISNHLYFYWYRQILGQKVEFLVSFYNNEISEKSEIFDDQFSVERPDGSNFTLKIRSTKLEDSAMYFCASSEALRGGYNQPQHFGDGTRLSIL.

The V and J genes are TRBV30 and TRBJ1-2, with 8 bases fitting TRBD1. The trim removed 4 bases at V and 5 bases at J, leaving 3 bases unmatched. Germline assignment: CDR1 GTSNPN and CDR2 SVGIG (reference sequence). The CDR3 covers 12 residues. The CDR3 DNA sequence: TGTGCCTGGAAGACAGGGGTATATGGCTACACCTTC. This sequence encodes CAWKTGVYGYTF. Full variable domain (outside the CDR3, taken from reference TRBV30 and TRBJ1-2): SQTIHQWPATLVQPVGSPLSLECTVEGTSNPNLYWYRQAAGRGLQLLFYSVGIGQISSEVPQNLSASRPQDRQFILSSKKLLLSDSGFYLCAWKTGVYGYTFGSGTRLTVV.

The rearrangement joins TRBV15 to TRBJ2-3, with TRBD2 identical over 7 bases. V lost 0 bases and J lost 0; bases outside the gene matches: 3. The CDR3 length is 16 residues. Germline CDR1 LNHNV, CDR2 YYDKDF (reference sequence). The CDR3 loop is CATSRDPAGSTDTQYF. CDR3 DNA sequence: TGTGCCACCAGCAGAGATCCAGCGGGGAGCACAGATACGCAGTATTTT.

The V call is TRBV2, the J call TRBJ2-5, with 7 nucleotides matching TRBD1. The V gene end was trimmed by 3 bases and the J gene end by 4 bases; junction bases not matched to a gene: 11. Per germline, CDR1 SNHLY and CDR2 FYNNEI. CDR3 length equals 16 residues. The CDR3 DNA reads as TGTGCCAGCAGTGACCCTACCGACAGGGTCGCAGAGACCCAGTACTTC. The encoded protein is CASSDPTDRVAETQYF.

The chain uses TRBV6-5 and TRBJ2-1; 10 positions match TRBD2. V trimming: 0 bases; J trimming: 6 bases; junction bases outside the gene matches: 5. Per germline, CDR1 MNHEY and CDR2 SVGAGI. The CDR3 is made up of 16 amino acids. CDR3 in amino acids: CASSYSTAGGPNEQFF. The CDR3 nucleotides are TGTGCCAGCAGTTACTCGACAGCGGGAGGGCCCAATGAGCAGTTCTTC.

The chain combines TRBV25-1 with TRBJ2-7, with 8 bases lining up with TRBD2. Per the germline V gene, CDR1 is MGHDK and CDR2 is SYGVNS. CDR3 length: 15 amino acids. V lost 5 bases to trimming and J lost 6 bases; unmatched junction nucleotides: 12. In DNA, the CDR3 is TGTGCCAGCAGTCCCCTCCCCGGGGGGGGGATCGAGCAGTACTTC. This translates into CASSPLPGGGIEQYF.

This chain links TRBV30 with TRBJ1-3; D remains unclear. The CDR3 is 15 amino acids. Trimming took 2 bases from V and 8 from J, leaving 19 bases between them. Per germline, CDR1 GTSNPN and CDR2 SVGIG (reference sequence). The CDR3 DNA sequence: TGTGCCTGGAGTACAAGATTACTGGCGGCGGACACCATATATTTT. Its protein is CAWSTRLLAADTIYF. Full variable domain (outside the CDR3, taken from reference TRBV30 and TRBJ1-3): SQTIHQWPATLVQPVGSPLSLECTVEGTSNPNLYWYRQAAGRGLQLLFYSVGIGQISSEVPQNLSASRPQDRQFILSSKKLLLSDSGFYLCAWSTRLLAADTIYFGEGSWLTVV.

V gene TRBV7-9 combines with J gene TRBJ2-1; 10 bases agree with TRBD2. The germline gives CDR1 SEHNR, CDR2 FQNEAQ (reference sequence). V lost 5 bases to trimming and J lost 8 bases; unmatched junction nucleotides: 12. The CDR3 is 16 residues long. The CDR3 loop reads CASSTISSGRRDEQFF. CDR3 nucleotides: TGTGCCAGCAGCACCATATCTAGCGGGAGAAGAGATGAGCAGTTCTTC. The full variable domain, with the rest looked up from reference TRBV7-9 and TRBJ2-1, is DTGVSQNPRHKITKRGQNVTFRCDPISEHNRLYWYRQTLGQGPEFLTYFQNEAQLEKSRLLSDRFSAERPKGSFSTLEIQRTEQGDSAMYLCASSTISSGRRDEQFFGPGTRLTVL.

In this sample, this clone turned up once. This sequence joins TRBV19 and TRBJ1-2, with a weak D call TRBD1 (5 bases). V lost 1 base and J lost 3, with 12 bases in between. Looked up from germline, CDR1 is LNHDA and CDR2 is SQIVND (reference sequence). The CDR3 covers 15 residues. The CDR3 spells CASSIASGTHYGYTF. In DNA form, the CDR3 reads TGTGCCAGTAGTATAGCATCGGGGACTCACTATGGCTACACCTTC.

The J gene is TRBJ2-1, the V gene TRBV5-1, with 10 bases identical to TRBD2. The CDR3 runs to 16 residues. Germline trimming cut 4 bases from V and 6 bases from J; bases unmatched to any gene: 10. Germline values: CDR1 SGHRS, CDR2 YFSETQ. CDR3 amino acids: CASSLRTSGTGNEQFF. The CDR3 nucleotides are TGCGCCAGCAGCCTTAGGACTAGCGGTACGGGCAATGAGCAGTTCTTC. Filled out from reference TRBV5-1 and TRBJ2-1, the complete variable domain reads KAGVTQTPRYLIKTRGQQVTLSCSPISGHRSVSWYQQTPGQGLQFLFEYFSETQRNKGNFPGRFSGRQFSNSRSEMNVSTLELGDSALYLCASSLRTSGTGNEQFFGPGTRLTVL.

This chain joins TRBV6-5 and TRBJ2-1; TRBD2 agrees at 7 bases. Germline-derived CDR1 and CDR2 are MNHEY and SVGAGI. CDR3 size: 14 residues. J gave up 4 bases and V 5 bases, and 5 bases lay outside the gene matches. This chain's CDR3 is CASSTSAGYNEQFF. DNA of the CDR3: TGTGCCAGCAGTACCTCAGCGGGATACAATGAGCAGTTCTTC.

The chain employs TRBV19 and TRBJ2-7, with 9 bases that match TRBD2. This CDR3 spans 15 amino acids. The germline gives CDR1 LNHDA, CDR2 SQIVND (reference sequence). J was trimmed by 5 bases and V by 3 bases; bases with no gene match: 8. CDR3 DNA: TGTGCCAGTAGTATGGGGGCTAGCGGGGTCAACGAGCAGTACTTC. Translated, it gives CASSMGASGVNEQYF.

In this sample, this clone turned up once. This sequence joins TRBV9 and TRBJ1-4; 12 nucleotides line up with TRBD1. The CDR3 is 14 amino acids. Germline loops: CDR1 SGDLS, CDR2 YYNGEE. Trimming at V came to 5 bases and at J to 8 bases, leaving 4 bases not matched to a gene. CDR3: CASSGTGGGEKLFF. DNA of the CDR3: TGTGCCAGCAGTGGGACAGGGGGCGGCGAAAAACTGTTTTTT.

The rearrangement links TRBV2 to TRBJ2-2; 13 bases match TRBD2. This CDR3 comprises 18 residues. Germline assignment: CDR1 SNHLY and CDR2 FYNNEI. Unmatched junction bases numbered 13, after V lost 6 bases and J lost 6 bases. As DNA, the CDR3 is TGTGCCAGCAGACACGGACTAGCGGGAGAGCTTAAGTCCGGGGAGCTGTTTTTT. As protein: CASRHGLAGELKSGELFF.

The chain carries TRBV6-6 and TRBJ2-3; no reliable D call. The germline CDR1 and CDR2 sequences are MNHNY and SVGAGI (reference sequence). This CDR3 is built from 15 residues. With 6 bases removed from V and 0 bases from J, the gap between germline ends came to 13 bases. CDR3 sequence reads: CASRLQNPSTDTQYF. The CDR3 nucleotides are TGTGCCAGCAGACTACAAAACCCTAGCACAGATACGCAGTATTTT.

This sequence joins TRBV2 and TRBJ2-5; possible D gene TRBD1, 6 bases. Trimming removed 4 bases from V and 5 bases from J, with 11 bases in between. CDR1 is SNHLY, CDR2 FYNNEI, per germline. This CDR3 has 13 residues. The DNA for the CDR3 is TGTGCCAGCAGTGCCGACAGGACGGAGACCCAGTACTTC. This translates into CASSADRTETQYF.

This chain joins TRBV19 and TRBJ2-7; 13 nucleotides agree with TRBD2. J lost 4 bases, V lost 0 bases, and 3 bases had no gene match. From germline, CDR1 is LNHDA and CDR2 SQIVND (reference sequence). This CDR3 is built from 16 residues. For the CDR3, the DNA is TGTGCCAGTAGTATAGAGTCGACTAGCGGGAGGTACGAGCAGTACTTC. This gives the protein CASSIESTSGRYEQYF.

The CDR3 loop reads CATSGIAAGGIYNEQFF. The CDR3 DNA follows: TGTGCCACCAGCGGAATCGCCGCGGGAGGCATCTACAATGAGCAGTTCTTC. This sequence joins TRBV15 and TRBJ2-1; 8 bases are a match to TRBD2. Germline V gene data show CDR1 as LNHNV and CDR2 as YYDKDF (reference sequence). The CDR3 consists of 17 residues. The trim removed 5 bases at V and 3 bases at J, leaving 12 bases unmatched.

V is TRBV4-3 and J is TRBJ2-7, with a possible D match to TRBD1 (5 bases). V lost 1 base, J lost 7 bases, and 11 bases lay in between. The CDR3 sequence is 13 residues long. Looked up from germline, CDR1 is LGHNA and CDR2 is YSLEER. In DNA, the CDR3 is TGCGCCAGCAGCCAAGGCAGGGCTGGGGAGCAGTACTTC. As protein: CASSQGRAGEQYF.